This TCR beta chain stems from a study of memory CD4+ T cells and cytomegalovirus serostatus. In the study overall: Healthy Belgian adult donors included 9 or 10 CMV-positive and approximately 25 CMV-negative people. Overall study findings and caveats: The CMV-associated TCR signature appears largely within the CD4+ memory repertoire. About 40% of the roughly 150 known CMV-associated TCRbeta sequences appeared in CD4+ memory.

The repertoire was sequenced with immunoSEQ multiplex PCR; TCRdb's copy has only in-frame clones and lacks some. Of nearly 50,000 clones listed, around 78% are singletons. A remark on this clone: Its specificity is not known.

The sort gate was single viable CD3+CD4+CD8-CD45RO+ cells for memory CD4+ T cells. Total CD4+ T cells were enriched by CD4 positive selection. The germline gives CDR1 SGHVS, CDR2 FQNEAQ. This CDR3 region has 13 residues. Between the trimmed V and J ends, which lost 4 bases and 4 bases, there was a span of 10 bases. V is TRBV7-8 and J is TRBJ1-1; D unresolved. This TCR derives from an adult in good health and CMV-seronegative. Material: memory CD4+ T cells from blood. CDR3 region: CASSSREATEAFF. The CDR3 DNA reads as TGTGCCAGCAGCTCCCGGGAGGCCACTGAAGCTTTCTTT.